Listed below are T cell receptor beta chains from one sample, sequenced in a study of cytomegalovirus exposure and HLA in healthy donors. Data came from immunoSEQ multiplex PCR; TCRdb stores just in-frame clones and leaves some out. The sample contains approximately 160,000 clones, less than 90% of which appear only once. Sequencing was performed on PBMCs. All receptors come from a young woman in good health and CMV-seropositive. Each CDR3 is given with its conserved first and last residue. The size field is filled for only some rows; it gives once, few, many or a size class.

>TRBV28|NA
CASTTSGTSRNFQYF
>TRBV29-1|NA
CSVWTGGYEQFF
>TRBV5-1|NA
CASSLVSLASYNEQFF
>TRBV5-1|NA
CASSLEGGAGQPQHF
>TRBV14|NA
CASSLGQNTEAFF
>TRBV5-1|NA
CASSLGGLAGTNEQFF
>TRBV5-4|NA
CASSLEQGPYEQYF
>TRBV5-1|NA
CASSFGTSKETQYF
>TRBV5-4|NA
CASSLGLGGYNEQFF
>TRBV19|few
CASSYDKNTEAFF